This T cell receptor beta chain is from a study of OX40 agonist ivuxolimab in advanced cancers. The ends were cut back, 4 bases at V and 4 bases at J, with 14 bases in the middle. Germline values: CDR1 SGHNT, CDR2 YYREEE (reference sequence). The CDR3 is made up of 14 amino acids. Assay used: immunoSEQ multiplex PCR; TCRdb lists only in-frame clones, some missing. This sample has 74,000 or so clones, with approximately 89% found just once. This sequence joins TRBV5-4 and TRBJ1-2, with a tentative D call TRBD1 (6 bases). The input for sequencing was CD4+ or CD8+ T cells sorted from blood, taken in a trial of the OX40 agonist ivuxolimab. The receptor's source is an adult with an advanced solid tumor such as melanoma, head and neck, liver or kidney cancer. The DNA of the CDR3 is TGTGCCAGCAGCACAGGGAGTAGACTCTATGGCTACACCTTC. Protein: CASSTGSRLYGYTF.